This TCR beta chain was identified during a study of lymphopenia after photon versus proton radiotherapy. For this clone: Antigen: not known. Compared with germline, one end of the junction differs, possibly owing to a read error.

Study findings and constraints: Larger post-nadir TCR diversity loss correlated inversely with survival in deceased patients.

Germline V gene sequence: CDR1 MGHDK, CDR2 SYGVNS. CDR3 length: 12 amino acids. TCRdb's table, derived via immunoSEQ multiplex PCR, lists solely in-frame clones and lacks some. The table has tens of thousands of clones, 84% seen once. V is TRBV25-1 and J is TRBJ2-1; 7 bases are a match to TRBD2. The sequencing here drew on peripheral blood, taken from a patient treated with proton-based radiotherapy. This TCR came from a woman in her seventies with pancreatic cancer. CDR3 in DNA: TGTGCCACCAGTCACGGGAGGTATGAGCAGTTCTTC. Encoded protein: CATSHGRYEQFF.